Following are 30 T cell receptor beta chains from one sample sequenced in a study of blood T cell repertoires in COVID-19. Libraries were prepared by immunoSEQ multiplex PCR; TCRdb keeps only in-frame clonotypes and omits some of them. The sample holds around 240,000 clones, approximately 82% seen once. Sequencing was done on a sample of peripheral blood. Receptors originate from a woman aged 40 to 50 who had recovered from COVID-19.

The chain carries TRBV28 and TRBJ1-5, with 10 bases lining up with TRBD1. Germline CDR1 reads MDHEN; CDR2 reads SYDVKM. The CDR3 consists of 16 residues. V shed 5 bases, J shed 9 bases, and the junction held 13 bases outside the gene matches. The CDR3 DNA reads TGTGCCAGCAGTCTCGGGACAGGGGACATCAAAGGGCCCCAGCATTTT. Its protein product is CASSLGTGDIKGPQHF.

V is TRBV19 and J is TRBJ1-2; 7 bases fit TRBD1. After removal of 4 bases from V and 5 bases from J, the junction contained 10 bases not matched to a gene. Germline values: CDR1 LNHDA, CDR2 SQIVND (reference sequence). The CDR3 sequence is 15 residues long. In DNA form, the CDR3 reads TGTGCCAGTAGTACGCGACGGACAGGACTATATGGCTACACCTTC. Residues: CASSTRRTGLYGYTF.

The chain links TRBV7-9 to TRBJ2-3, with D tentatively TRBD1 (5 bases). V was shortened by 11 bases and J by 10 bases, with 13 bases between the two germline ends. CDR3 length: 10 amino acids. CDR1 is SEHNR, CDR2 FQNEAQ, per germline (reference sequence). CDR3 loop: CAPGSGAQYF. In DNA form, the CDR3 reads TGTGCCCCAGGGTCCGGTGCGCAGTATTTT.

The J gene is TRBJ2-2, the V gene TRBV28; the D is unclear. Germline CDR1 is MDHEN and CDR2 is SYDVKM. Trimming left V 10 bases short and J 3 bases short, with 12 bases between. This CDR3 is built from 13 residues. The chain's CDR3 is CATLRDDTGELFF. The DNA for the CDR3 is TGTGCCACCCTACGCGATGACACCGGGGAGCTGTTTTTT.

The V and J genes are TRBV28 and TRBJ2-5; tentative D call: TRBD1 (6 bases). Germline-derived CDR1 and CDR2 are MDHEN and SYDVKM. Trimming left V 1 base short and J 5 bases short, with 11 bases between. The CDR3 covers 14 residues. CDR3 coding DNA: TGTGCCAGCAGTTTATCAAACAGGGTCGAGACCCAGTACTTC. Translated, it gives CASSLSNRVETQYF. The full variable domain, in which reference TRBV28 and TRBJ2-5 provide the parts outside the CDR3, is DVKVTQSSRYLVKRTGEKVFLECVQDMDHENMFWYRQDPGLGLRLIYFSYDVKMKEKGDIPEGYSVSREKKERFSLILESASTNQTSMYLCASSLSNRVETQYFGPGTRLLVL.

The V and J genes are TRBV5-6 and TRBJ1-6; D remains unclear. Germline loops: CDR1 SGHDT, CDR2 YYEEEE. The CDR3 is made up of 13 amino acids. V was cut by 0 bases and J by 10 bases, with 8 bases left in between. CDR3 in DNA: TGTGCCAGCAGCTTGGGGGCCAACTCACCCCTCCACTTT. Translating gives CASSLGANSPLHF.

About this clone itself: The same CDR3 arises from other DNA sequences in this sample as well. The chain combines TRBV19 with TRBJ2-5, with a tentative D call TRBD2 (6 bases). This CDR3 comprises 14 residues. V lost 3 bases, J lost 1 base, and 9 bases lay in between. Germline values: CDR1 LNHDA, CDR2 SQIVND (reference sequence). This CDR3 is CASSISGVQETQYF. CDR3 DNA: TGTGCCAGTAGTATTTCGGGGGTCCAAGAGACCCAGTACTTC. Based on the CDR3 plus reference TRBV19 and TRBJ2-5, the full variable domain is DGGITQSPKYLFRKEGQNVTLSCEQNLNHDAMYWYRQDPGQGLRLIYYSQIVNDFQKGDIAEGYSVSREKKESFPLTVTSAQKNPTAFYLCASSISGVQETQYFGPGTRLLVL.

This clone was observed a handful of times. J is TRBJ2-7 and V is TRBV6-5, with 7 positions matching TRBD1. The V gene's germline CDR1 is MNHEY and CDR2 SVGAGI. This CDR3 region has 15 residues. Losses at the gene ends were 5 bases for V and 2 bases for J; bases not matched to a gene: 9. CDR3 coding DNA: TGTGCCAGCAGTCGCGACAGGGATCCAACCTACGAGCAGTACTTC. This gives the protein CASSRDRDPTYEQYF.

V and J are TRBV11-3 and TRBJ2-7; 7 bases line up with TRBD2. After removal of 5 bases from V and 4 bases from J, the junction contained 8 bases not matched to a gene. CDR1 is SGHNT, CDR2 YENEEA, per germline. This CDR3 region has 14 residues. Here the CDR3 DNA reads TGTGCCAGCAGCCCGGTTGGGGAGGGATACGAGCAGTACTTC. Protein product: CASSPVGEGYEQYF.

The chain uses TRBV4-3 and TRBJ2-1; possibly TRBD2 for D (6 bases). Germline CDR1 LGHNA, CDR2 YSLEER. The CDR3 runs 18 residues. V gave up 1 base and J gave up 5 bases, with 21 bases separating them. This CDR3 reads CASSQGMLGRGGNNEQFF. In DNA, the CDR3 is TGCGCCAGCAGCCAAGGGATGCTTGGGCGGGGAGGTAACAATGAGCAGTTCTTC.

This chain uses TRBV7-9 with TRBJ2-3, with TRBD1 matching 9 bases. Germline V gene sequence: CDR1 SEHNR, CDR2 FQNEAQ (reference sequence). Trimming took 6 bases from V and 6 from J; bases not matched to a gene: 7. The CDR3 has 14 residues. CDR3 residues: CASSPTGGGDTQYF. CDR3 DNA: TGTGCCAGCAGTCCGACAGGGGGTGGCGATACGCAGTATTTT.

V is TRBV12-3 or TRBV12-4 and J is TRBJ1-1; TRBD1 is a possible D gene (6 bases). Trimming shortened V by 5 bases and J by 8 bases, and 15 bases separated the two germline ends. This CDR3 is 13 amino acids long. The CDR3 here is CASSPPRTEEAFF. The CDR3 DNA is TGTGCCAGCAGTCCGCCCCGGACAGAGGAAGCTTTCTTT.

The J gene is TRBJ1-4, the V gene TRBV9; D is unresolved. This CDR3 has 14 amino acids. The germline CDR1 and CDR2 sequences are SGDLS and YYNGEE. The V end was cut by 2 bases, the J end by 4 bases, with 9 bases between. The CDR3 is CASSVYASNEKLFF. The DNA of the CDR3 is TGTGCCAGCAGCGTTTATGCCAGTAATGAAAAACTGTTTTTT.

V usage is TRBV13 and J usage is TRBJ1-2; 12 bases line up with TRBD1. The germline V gene encodes CDR1 PRHDT and CDR2 FYEKMQ (reference sequence). The CDR3 contains 14 residues. V dropped 5 bases and J dropped 8; count of bases not matched to a gene: 6. The CDR3 protein is CASSRTGTGGGYTF. Here the CDR3 DNA reads TGTGCCAGCAGCCGAACCGGGACAGGGGGCGGCTACACCTTC.

The genes are TRBV25-1 and TRBJ2-1; D call uncertain. CDR1 is MGHDK and CDR2 is SYGVNS in the germline V gene. The CDR3 spans 13 residues. Trimming cost V 3 bases and J 3 bases, with 6 bases left between them. In DNA form, the CDR3 reads TGTGCCAGCAGTGACATCTACTACAATGAGCAGTTCTTC. Translated: CASSDIYYNEQFF.

The gene calls are TRBV27 and TRBJ2-7, with 9 positions matching TRBD1. CDR3 length: 16 amino acids. V lost 2 bases to trimming and J lost 1 base; unmatched junction nucleotides: 6. Germline values: CDR1 MNHEY, CDR2 SMNVEV (reference sequence). The chain's CDR3 is CASSLGHGQGSYEQYF. The CDR3, as DNA: TGTGCCAGCAGTTTAGGCCACGGACAGGGGTCCTACGAGCAGTACTTC.

The genes are TRBV30 and TRBJ1-2; tentative D call: TRBD1 (6 bases). Trimming shortened V by 8 bases and J by 5 bases, and 15 bases separated the two germline ends. The CDR3 runs to 12 residues. Germline V lookup: CDR1 GTSNPN, CDR2 SVGIG (reference sequence). The CDR3 DNA follows: TGTGCCCTAGAACAGGGAGGGTATGGCTACACCTTC. Encoded protein: CALEQGGYGYTF.

This clone was counted only a few times. The chain has TRBV28 and TRBJ1-5, with D perhaps TRBD1 (5 bases). Germline V gene data show CDR1 as MDHEN and CDR2 as SYDVKM. Trimming took off 5 bases at V and 2 bases at J, with 13 bases between the two ends. The CDR3 covers 15 residues. The CDR3 nucleotides read TGTGCCAGCAGTCTGGAGGGGCGGGGCAATCAGCCCCAGCATTTT. Protein product: CASSLEGRGNQPQHF.

The chain recombines TRBV5-4 with TRBJ1-3, with D uncertain. V dropped 3 bases and J dropped 4 bases, with 11 bases sitting between them. The CDR3 consists of 14 residues. Looked up from germline, CDR1 is SGHNT and CDR2 is YYREEE (reference sequence). CDR3 region: CASSSSTGGNTIYF. CDR3 coding DNA: TGTGCCAGCAGCTCCTCGACTGGCGGAAACACCATATATTTT.

This chain connects TRBV7-8 to TRBJ1-5; D unresolved. Per the germline V gene, CDR1 is SGHVS and CDR2 is FQNEAQ. The CDR3 has 15 amino acids. Trimming took off 2 bases at V and 6 bases at J, with 14 bases between the two ends. The CDR3 DNA sequence: TGTGCCAGCAGCTTATTGGACTTGTCGGGTCAGCCCCAGCATTTT. Amino acids: CASSLLDLSGQPQHF.

The chain joins TRBV14 to TRBJ2-6, with no clear D. Trimming pared 4 bases from V and 17 bases from J, leaving 24 bases between. The germline V gene encodes CDR1 SGHDN and CDR2 FVKESK. The CDR3 extends over 15 amino acids. DNA for the CDR3: TGTGCCAGCAGCCCCACCAATCGCATTCCGAGCCCTTTGACTTTC. Translation gives CASSPTNRIPSPLTF.

This clone occurred once. The rearrangement joins TRBV5-1 to TRBJ1-1, with 8 nucleotides matching TRBD1. The CDR3 runs to 12 residues. Germline V lookup: CDR1 SGHRS, CDR2 YFSETQ. V trimming: 5 bases; J trimming: 5 bases; junction bases outside the gene matches: 2. CDR3: CASSWTGTEAFF. CDR3 nucleotide sequence: TGCGCCAGCAGTTGGACAGGGACTGAAGCTTTCTTT.

The chain combines TRBV7-8 with TRBJ2-1; weak D call: TRBD1 (5 bases). V was clipped by 1 base and J by 1 base, with 8 bases between them. The length of the CDR3 is 15 residues. Germline-derived CDR1 and CDR2 are SGHVS and FQNEAQ. The CDR3 loop is CASSLDQGSYNEQFF. CDR3 sequence (DNA): TGTGCCAGCAGCTTAGACCAGGGTTCCTACAATGAGCAGTTCTTC.

V usage is TRBV19 and J usage is TRBJ1-2; the D gene is possibly TRBD1 (5 bases). From germline, CDR1 is LNHDA and CDR2 SQIVND (reference sequence). Deletions cut 9 bases from V and 6 bases from J, with 11 bases between. The CDR3 runs to 11 residues. CDR3 nucleotides: TGTGCCAGCGCGGGACGACATGGCTACACCTTC. Translating gives CASAGRHGYTF.

The chain joins TRBV11-3 to TRBJ2-3; D possibly corresponds to TRBD2 (7 bases). V lost 4 bases and J lost 9, with 17 bases in between. CDR3 length: 14 residues. Germline V gene sequence: CDR1 SGHNT, CDR2 YENEEA. CDR3 region: CASSWGRAGATQYF. CDR3 DNA: TGTGCCAGCAGCTGGGGGCGGGCGGGGGCGACGCAGTATTTT.

With respect to this clone: A single base separates this from a much larger clone, so it may be a read error. The chain combines TRBV6-1 with TRBJ1-1, with D possibly being TRBD1 (5 bases). This CDR3 region has 13 residues. Per germline, CDR1 MNHNS and CDR2 SASEGT. Deletions cut 5 bases from V and 1 base from J, with 8 bases between. CDR3 nucleotides: TGTGCCAGCAGTTTTACAGGGAACACTGAAGCTTTCTTT. This encodes CASSFTGNTEAFF.

The chain carries TRBV18 and TRBJ2-3; D remains ambiguous. The CDR3 is 12 residues long. Trimming stripped 2 bases from V and 6 bases from J, with 6 bases between. Germline lookup yields CDR1 KGHSH and CDR2 LQKENI. CDR3 nucleotide sequence: TGTGCCAGCTCACCATTTCAGGATACGCAGTATTTT. Encoded protein: CASSPFQDTQYF.

The rearrangement joins TRBV7-8 to TRBJ2-3; 10 positions match TRBD2. The V gene's germline CDR1 is SGHVS and CDR2 FQNEAQ. The length of the CDR3 is 15 residues. Trimming at V came to 6 bases and at J to 0 bases, leaving 3 bases not matched to a gene. CDR3 region: CASRLLAGSTDTQYF. CDR3 DNA: TGTGCCAGCAGACTACTAGCGGGGAGCACAGATACGCAGTATTTT. Full variable domain (outside the CDR3, taken from reference TRBV7-8 and TRBJ2-3): GAGVSQSPRYKVAKRGQDVALRCDPISGHVSLFWYQQALGQGPEFLTYFQNEAQLDKSGLPSDRFFAERPEGSVSTLKIQRTQQEDSAVYLCASRLLAGSTDTQYFGPGTRLTVL.

The chain recombines TRBV7-3 with TRBJ2-1; TRBD1 agrees at 7 bases. Germline trimming cut 0 bases from V and 3 bases from J; bases unmatched to any gene: 2. Germline-derived CDR1 and CDR2 are SGHTA and FQGTGA. The CDR3 spans 15 residues. The CDR3 bases are TGTGCCAGCAGCTTAACAGGGGGCGGCTACAATGAGCAGTTCTTC. This gives the protein CASSLTGGGYNEQFF.

CDR3 sequence: CASSSGTSTGTQYF. DNA of the CDR3: TGTGCCAGCAGCTCCGGGACTAGCACTGGTACGCAGTATTTT. The genes are TRBV5-6 and TRBJ2-3; 9 bases agree with TRBD2. Unmatched junction bases numbered 7, after V lost 3 bases and J lost 8 bases. This CDR3 has 14 amino acids. CDR1 SGHDT and CDR2 YYEEEE come from the germline V gene.